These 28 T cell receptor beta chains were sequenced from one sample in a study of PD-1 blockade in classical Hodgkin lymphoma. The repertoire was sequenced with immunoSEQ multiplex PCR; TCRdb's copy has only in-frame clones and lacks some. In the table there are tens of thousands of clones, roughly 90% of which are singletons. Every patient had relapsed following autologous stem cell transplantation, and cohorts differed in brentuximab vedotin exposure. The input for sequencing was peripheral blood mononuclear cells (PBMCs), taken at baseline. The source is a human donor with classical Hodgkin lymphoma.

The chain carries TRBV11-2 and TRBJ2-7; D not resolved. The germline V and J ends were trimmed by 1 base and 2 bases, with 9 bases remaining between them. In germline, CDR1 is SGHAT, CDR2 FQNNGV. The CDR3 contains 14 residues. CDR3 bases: TGTGCCAGCAGCTTAGTCGGGCCGACCTACGAGCAGTACTTC. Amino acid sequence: CASSLVGPTYEQYF.

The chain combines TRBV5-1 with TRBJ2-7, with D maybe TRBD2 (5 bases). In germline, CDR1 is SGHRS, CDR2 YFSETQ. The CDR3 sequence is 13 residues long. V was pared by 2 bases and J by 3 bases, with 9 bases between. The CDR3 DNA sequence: TGCGCCAGCAGCTTCCACCGGGGCTACGAGCAGTACTTC. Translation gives CASSFHRGYEQYF. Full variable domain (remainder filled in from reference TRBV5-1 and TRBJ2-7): KAGVTQTPRYLIKTRGQQVTLSCSPISGHRSVSWYQQTPGQGLQFLFEYFSETQRNKGNFPGRFSGRQFSNSRSEMNVSTLELGDSALYLCASSFHRGYEQYFGPGTRLTVT.

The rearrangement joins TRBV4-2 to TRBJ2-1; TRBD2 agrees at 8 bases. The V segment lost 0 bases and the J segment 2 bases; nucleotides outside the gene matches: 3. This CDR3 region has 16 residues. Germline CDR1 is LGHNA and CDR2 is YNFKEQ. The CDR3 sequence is CASSQEFSGAYNEQFF. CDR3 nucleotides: TGTGCCAGCAGCCAAGAGTTTAGCGGGGCCTACAATGAGCAGTTCTTC.

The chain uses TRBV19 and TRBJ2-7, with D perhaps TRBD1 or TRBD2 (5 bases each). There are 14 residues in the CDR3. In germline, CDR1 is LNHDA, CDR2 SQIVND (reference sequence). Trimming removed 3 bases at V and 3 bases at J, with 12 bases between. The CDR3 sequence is CASSMTGTNYEQYF. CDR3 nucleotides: TGTGCCAGTAGTATGACCGGGACGAACTACGAGCAGTACTTC.

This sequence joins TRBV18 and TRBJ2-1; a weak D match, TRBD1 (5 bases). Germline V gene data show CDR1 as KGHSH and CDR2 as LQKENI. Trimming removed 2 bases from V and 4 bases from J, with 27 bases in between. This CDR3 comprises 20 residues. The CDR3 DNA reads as TGTGCCAGCTCACCATCAGGCAGGGCTAGGCAAGATGGAAAATACAATGAGCAGTTCTTC. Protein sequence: CASSPSGRARQDGKYNEQFF.

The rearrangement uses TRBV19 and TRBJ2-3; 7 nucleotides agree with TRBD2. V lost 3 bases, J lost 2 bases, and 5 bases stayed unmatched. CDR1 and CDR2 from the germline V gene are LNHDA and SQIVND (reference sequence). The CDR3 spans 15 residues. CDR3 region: CASSMGGQATDTQYF. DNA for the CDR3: TGTGCCAGTAGTATGGGAGGGCAGGCCACAGATACGCAGTATTTT.

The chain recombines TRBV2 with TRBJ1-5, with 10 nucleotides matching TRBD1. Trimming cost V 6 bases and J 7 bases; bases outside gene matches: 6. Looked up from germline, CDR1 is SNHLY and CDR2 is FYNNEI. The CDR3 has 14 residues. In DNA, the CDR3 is TGTGCCAGCAGCCTGGGACAGGGGAACCAGCCCCAGCATTTT. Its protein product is CASSLGQGNQPQHF.

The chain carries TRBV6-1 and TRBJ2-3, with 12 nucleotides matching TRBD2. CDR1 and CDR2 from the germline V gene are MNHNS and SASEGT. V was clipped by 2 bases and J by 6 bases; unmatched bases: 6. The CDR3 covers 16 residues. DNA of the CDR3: TGTGCCAGCAGTGAACTAGCGGGGGGGCCTGGGGATACGCAGTATTTT. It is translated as CASSELAGGPGDTQYF.

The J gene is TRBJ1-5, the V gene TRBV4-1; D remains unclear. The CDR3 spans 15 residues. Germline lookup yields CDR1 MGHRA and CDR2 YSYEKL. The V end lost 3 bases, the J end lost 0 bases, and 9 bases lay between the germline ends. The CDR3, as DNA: TGCGCCAGCAGCCAGGCGGGAAATAGCAATCAGCCCCAGCATTTT. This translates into CASSQAGNSNQPQHF.

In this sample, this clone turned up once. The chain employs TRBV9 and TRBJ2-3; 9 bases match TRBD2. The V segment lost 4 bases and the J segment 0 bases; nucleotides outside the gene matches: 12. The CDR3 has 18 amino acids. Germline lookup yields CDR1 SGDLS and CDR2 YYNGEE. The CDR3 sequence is CASSPLLAGYRSTDTQYF. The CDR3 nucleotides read TGTGCCAGCAGCCCCTTACTAGCGGGCTATCGTAGCACAGATACGCAGTATTTT.

CDR3 DNA: TGTGCCAGCAGCTTAGTTATGCCTAGCGGGGCGGAAGGGGTCCAGTACTTC. As protein: CASSLVMPSGAEGVQYF. The rearrangement links TRBV11-2 to TRBJ2-5; 9 nucleotides line up with TRBD2. CDR3 length: 17 amino acids. Germline values: CDR1 SGHAT, CDR2 FQNNGV. The junction had 16 bases not matched to a gene; V was cut back by 1 base and J by 10 bases.

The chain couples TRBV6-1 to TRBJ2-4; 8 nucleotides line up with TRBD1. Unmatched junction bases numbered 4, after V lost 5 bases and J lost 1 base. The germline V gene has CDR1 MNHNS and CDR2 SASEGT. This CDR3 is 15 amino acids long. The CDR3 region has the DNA TGTGCCAGCAGTACGCAGGGGGCTGCCAAAAACATTCAGTACTTC. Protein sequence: CASSTQGAAKNIQYF.

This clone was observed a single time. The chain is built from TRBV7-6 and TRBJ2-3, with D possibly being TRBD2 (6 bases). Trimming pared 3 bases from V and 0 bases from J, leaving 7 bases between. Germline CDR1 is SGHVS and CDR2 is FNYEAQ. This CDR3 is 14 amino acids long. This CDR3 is CASSFGTSTDTQYF. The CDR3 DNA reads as TGTGCCAGCAGCTTTGGGACTAGCACAGATACGCAGTATTTT.

CDR3 residues: CASSLDRTDTQYF. The CDR3 DNA is TGTGCCAGCAGCTTAGACCGCACAGATACGCAGTATTTT. The V gene is TRBV11-3, the J gene TRBJ2-3, with D unclear. The CDR3 is 13 amino acids. The germline V gene encodes CDR1 SGHNT and CDR2 YENEEA. Trimming pared 0 bases from V and 1 base from J, leaving 2 bases between.

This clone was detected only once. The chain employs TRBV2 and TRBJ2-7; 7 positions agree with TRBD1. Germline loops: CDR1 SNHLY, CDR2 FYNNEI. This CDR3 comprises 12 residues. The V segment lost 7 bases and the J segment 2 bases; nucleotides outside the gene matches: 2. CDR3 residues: CASTGQTYEQYF. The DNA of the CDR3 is TGTGCCAGCACGGGACAGACCTACGAGCAGTACTTC.

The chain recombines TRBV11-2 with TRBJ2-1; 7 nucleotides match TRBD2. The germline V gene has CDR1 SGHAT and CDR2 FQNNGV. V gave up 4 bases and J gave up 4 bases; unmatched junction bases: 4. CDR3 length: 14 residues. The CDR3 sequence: CASSSSGRYNEQFF. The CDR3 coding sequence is TGTGCCAGCAGCTCATCCGGGAGGTACAATGAGCAGTTCTTC.

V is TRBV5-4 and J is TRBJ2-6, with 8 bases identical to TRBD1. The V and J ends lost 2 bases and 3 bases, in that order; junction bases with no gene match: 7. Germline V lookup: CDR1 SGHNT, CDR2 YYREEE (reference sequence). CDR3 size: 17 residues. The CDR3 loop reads CASSFSPGGGGANVLTF. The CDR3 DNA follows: TGTGCCAGCAGCTTTTCCCCAGGGGGCGGTGGGGCCAACGTCCTGACTTTC. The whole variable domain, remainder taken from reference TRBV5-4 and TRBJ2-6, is ETGVTQSPTHLIKTRGQQVTLRCSSQSGHNTVSWYQQALGQGPQFIFQYYREEENGRGNFPPRFSGLQFPNYSSELNVNALELDDSALYLCASSFSPGGGGANVLTFGAGSRLTVL.

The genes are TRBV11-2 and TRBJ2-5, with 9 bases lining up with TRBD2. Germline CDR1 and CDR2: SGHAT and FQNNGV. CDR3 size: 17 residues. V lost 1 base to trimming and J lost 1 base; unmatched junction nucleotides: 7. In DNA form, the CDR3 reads TGTGCCAGCAGCTTAGCCTTTGGTAGCGGGAGCCAAGAGACCCAGTACTTC. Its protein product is CASSLAFGSGSQETQYF.

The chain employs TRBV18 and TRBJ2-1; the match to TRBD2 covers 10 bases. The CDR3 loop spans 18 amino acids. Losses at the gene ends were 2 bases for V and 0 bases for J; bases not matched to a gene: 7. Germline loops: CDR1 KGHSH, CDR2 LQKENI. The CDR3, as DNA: TGTGCCAGCTCACCAATTGTGGCTAGCGGGAGCTCCTACAATGAGCAGTTCTTC. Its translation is CASSPIVASGSSYNEQFF.

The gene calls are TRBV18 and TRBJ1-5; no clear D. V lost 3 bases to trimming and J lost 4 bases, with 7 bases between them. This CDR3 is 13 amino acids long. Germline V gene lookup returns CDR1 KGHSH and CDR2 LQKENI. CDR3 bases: TGTGCCAGCTCACCTTCAGAAAATCAGCCCCAGCATTTT. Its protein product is CASSPSENQPQHF.

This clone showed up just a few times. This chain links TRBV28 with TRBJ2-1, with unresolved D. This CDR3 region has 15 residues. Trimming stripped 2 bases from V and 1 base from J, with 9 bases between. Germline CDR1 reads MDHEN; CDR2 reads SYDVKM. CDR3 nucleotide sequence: TGTGCCAGCAGTTTAGTGGGCCGATCCTACAATGAGCAGTTCTTC. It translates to CASSLVGRSYNEQFF.

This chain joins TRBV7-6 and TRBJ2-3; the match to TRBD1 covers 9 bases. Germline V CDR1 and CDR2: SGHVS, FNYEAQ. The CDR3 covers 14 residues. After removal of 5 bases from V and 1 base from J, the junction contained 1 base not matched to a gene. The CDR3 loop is CASSRDRGTDTQYF. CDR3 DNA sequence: TGTGCCAGCAGCAGGGACAGGGGCACAGATACGCAGTATTTT.

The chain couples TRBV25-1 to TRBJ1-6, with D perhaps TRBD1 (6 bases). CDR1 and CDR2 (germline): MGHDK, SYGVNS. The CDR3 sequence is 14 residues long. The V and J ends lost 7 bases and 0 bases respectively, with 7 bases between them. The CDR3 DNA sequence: TGTGCCAGCACGGACAGCTCCTATAATTCACCCCTCCACTTT. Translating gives CASTDSSYNSPLHF.

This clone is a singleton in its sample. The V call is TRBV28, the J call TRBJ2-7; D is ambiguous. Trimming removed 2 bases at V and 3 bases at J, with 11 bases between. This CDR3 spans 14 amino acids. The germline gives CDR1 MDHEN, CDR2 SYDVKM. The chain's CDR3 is CASSLVQQIYEQYF. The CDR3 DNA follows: TGTGCCAGCAGTTTAGTACAGCAAATCTACGAGCAGTACTTC.

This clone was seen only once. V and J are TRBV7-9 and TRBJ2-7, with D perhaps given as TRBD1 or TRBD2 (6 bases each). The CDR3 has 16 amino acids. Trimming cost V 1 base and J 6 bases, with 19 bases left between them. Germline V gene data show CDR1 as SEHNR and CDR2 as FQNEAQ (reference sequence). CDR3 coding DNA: TGTGCCAGCAGCTTAGGGAGGGGGGACATGTCCCGCGAGCAGTACTTC. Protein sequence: CASSLGRGDMSREQYF.

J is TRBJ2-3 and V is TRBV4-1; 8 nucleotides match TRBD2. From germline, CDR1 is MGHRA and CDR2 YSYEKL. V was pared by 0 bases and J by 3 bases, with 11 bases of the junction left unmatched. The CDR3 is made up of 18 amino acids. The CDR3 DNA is TGCGCCAGCAGCCAAGATCTCAATGTGGCGGGAGGTACAGATACGCAGTATTTT. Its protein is CASSQDLNVAGGTDTQYF.

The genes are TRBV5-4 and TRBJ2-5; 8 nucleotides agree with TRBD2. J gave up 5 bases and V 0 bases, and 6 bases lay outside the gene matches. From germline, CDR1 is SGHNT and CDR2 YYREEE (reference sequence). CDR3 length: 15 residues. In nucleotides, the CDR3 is TGTGCCAGCAGCTTGGGCCGGGAGGGCAGTGAGACCCAGTACTTC. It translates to CASSLGREGSETQYF.

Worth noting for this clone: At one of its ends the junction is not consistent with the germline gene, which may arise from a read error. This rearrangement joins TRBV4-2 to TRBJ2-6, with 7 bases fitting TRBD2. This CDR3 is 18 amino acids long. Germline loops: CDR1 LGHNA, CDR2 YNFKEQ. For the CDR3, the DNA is TGTGCCGGCAGCACCCGAGCCAGCGGGGTCTCTGGGGCCAACGTCCTGACTTTC. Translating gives CAGSTRASGVSGANVLTF.